The 8 T cell receptor beta chains listed next were all sequenced from one sample in a study of blood T cell repertoires in COVID-19. Sequencing used immunoSEQ multiplex PCR; TCRdb keeps in-frame clones, though not all of them. The sample records 200,000 to 300,000 clones, roughly 79% being singletons. Sequencing was done on a sample of peripheral blood. Receptors originate from a woman of 80 years or more with COVID-19, enrolled during active disease.

The V call is TRBV6-4, the J call TRBJ1-1; unclear D gene. V was clipped by 4 bases and J by 5 bases, with 11 bases between them. CDR1 MRHNA and CDR2 SNTAGT come from the germline V gene. CDR3 length: 13 amino acids. Here the CDR3 reads CASSGERGTEAFF. The CDR3 DNA is TGTGCCAGCAGTGGCGAGCGTGGTACTGAAGCTTTCTTT.

This clone showed up just once. In the same sample, other DNA sequences code for this CDR3. V and J are TRBV18 and TRBJ2-1; TRBD2 agrees at 9 bases. Unmatched junction bases numbered 2, after V lost 3 bases and J lost 2 bases. Germline V gene sequence: CDR1 KGHSH, CDR2 LQKENI. The CDR3 runs to 15 residues. The CDR3 is CASSPQREAYNEQFF. CDR3 bases: TGTGCCAGCTCACCTCAGCGGGAGGCCTACAATGAGCAGTTCTTC. The full variable domain, rest sourced from reference TRBV18 and TRBJ2-1, is NAGVMQNPRHLVRRRGQEARLRCSPMKGHSHVYWYRQLPEEGLKFMVYLQKENIIDESGMPKERFSAEFPKEGPSILRIQQVVRGDSAAYFCASSPQREAYNEQFFGPGTRLTVL.

The chain combines TRBV5-1 with TRBJ1-3; TRBD1 might be the D (6 bases). V was shortened by 3 bases and J by 4 bases, with 8 bases between the two germline ends. CDR1 is SGHRS, CDR2 YFSETQ, per germline. This CDR3 comprises 13 residues. The CDR3 loop reads CASSWTVGNTIYF. DNA of the CDR3: TGCGCCAGCAGCTGGACAGTAGGAAACACCATATATTTT.

This chain joins TRBV6-5 and TRBJ1-1; TRBD1 matches at 9 bases. From germline, CDR1 is MNHEY and CDR2 SVGAGI. This CDR3 region has 14 residues. With V trimmed by 4 bases and J by 4 bases, 4 bases remained unmatched. CDR3 region: CASSSGTGTTEAFF. Written as DNA, the CDR3 is TGTGCCAGCAGTTCTGGGACAGGGACCACTGAAGCTTTCTTT.

This clone occurred a few times. This chain uses TRBV19 with TRBJ2-5, with 8 bases that match TRBD1. Germline assignment: CDR1 LNHDA and CDR2 SQIVND (reference sequence). The junction had 4 bases not matched to a gene; V was cut back by 4 bases and J by 6 bases. The CDR3 is made up of 13 amino acids. The DNA for the CDR3 is TGTGCCAGTAGTACTGGACAGGGCCAGACCCAGTACTTC. Residues: CASSTGQGQTQYF.

V is TRBV7-9 and J is TRBJ1-2; D is uncertain. V was cut by 4 bases and J by 8 bases, with 17 bases left in between. The CDR3 consists of 14 residues. CDR1 SEHNR and CDR2 FQNEAQ come from the germline V gene (reference sequence). The CDR3 nucleotides read TGTGCCAGCAGCTCAACATCCGGGTCCCAGGGCTACACCTTC. Its translation is CASSSTSGSQGYTF.

J is TRBJ2-3 and V is TRBV7-3, with D possibly being TRBD1 (6 bases). Trimming left V 3 bases short and J 3 bases short, with 13 bases between. This CDR3 region has 15 residues. The germline gives CDR1 SGHTA, CDR2 FQGTGA. DNA of the CDR3: TGTGCCAGCAGCTTGGGACACTCGGGTACAGATACGCAGTATTTT. Its protein is CASSLGHSGTDTQYF.

The chain joins TRBV28 to TRBJ1-4, with D perhaps TRBD1 (6 bases). CDR1 and CDR2 (germline): MDHEN, SYDVKM. V lost 6 bases and J 4 bases, leaving 12 bases between the germline ends. This CDR3 comprises 14 residues. CDR3 in amino acids: CASSPDRLNEKLFF. Here the CDR3 DNA reads TGTGCCAGCAGCCCGGACAGACTTAATGAAAAACTGTTTTTT.